This entry concerns a single T cell receptor beta chain. This receptor's antigen is unknown. Per-base qualities were not stored, and no clone one base away is much larger. The sample's time point label, decoded: progressive disease on ibrutinib. For TCR beta library preparation, 2 to 2.5 micrograms of genomic DNA were isolated from cryopreserved PBMCs. Longitudinal blood samples from CLL patients on ibrutinib monotherapy underwent high-throughput TCR beta sequencing. Patients were enrolled in a phase 2 open-label single-center ibrutinib monotherapy trial. After removal of 8 bases from V and 5 bases from J, the junction retains 7 bases not matched to a gene. The CDR3 starts with the cysteine, ends with the phenylalanine, and has 13 residues. Only the CDR3 portion is preserved as DNA: 39 bases, with reading frame beginning at the first base. CDR1 and CDR2, per the germline V gene, are SGHRS and YFSETQ.

On a MiSeq, deep resolution sequencing aimed for a depth between 1 in 1 million and 1 in 200,000 T cells, with each clonotype covered 10x on average. TCR beta libraries were generated with the immunoSEQ hsTCRB Kit. The source study handled its data this way. The data were analyzed with ImmunoSEQ Analyzer and ImmunoSEQ Data Assistant, and V, D and J gene assignments followed IMGT definitions. Clonality, which ranges from 0 to 1, was calculated by subtracting the normalized Shannon entropy of productive rearrangement frequencies from one. Only overrepresented clonotypes making up at least 0.05% of each patient's repertoire were included in the public clonotype analysis. Repertoires from approximately 13 age-matched healthy donors in immuneACCESS were used as clonality controls. Sourced from immuneACCESS, this table was stored by TCRdb with only in-frame sequences that have V and J called. A share of the clones is absent; for the studies checked, an unresolved V gene accounts for under half, and the remainder has no known explanation. Clonal size and the V and J genes are those of that table, whereas D and trimming came from the DNA. The sample table lists around 160,000 clones, about 88% of them with a count of one. The top ten clones comprise about 3% of the sample.

The entry originates in a study of cytotoxic CD8 clonotypes in ibrutinib-treated CLL (dated by TCRdb to the early 2020s). Study-wide context: The cohort was composed of ten to eleven relapsed/refractory and roughly 16 treatment-naive patients; IGHV unmutated status was identified in approximately 17 patients. Cryopreserved peripheral blood mononuclear cells were obtained before treatment, at response, and at either sustained remission or disease progression. The response samples were drawn at a median of 12 months into treatment, with a range of about 6 to 36 months. Responses were partial in some 24 patients and complete in 2; after median around 66 months follow-up, roughly 14 stayed in remission and 12 progressed. On average, each sample had approximately 250,000 productive templates and 100,000 or so productive rearrangements. All remission and progressive disease samples were collected while patients were still receiving ibrutinib. Longitudinal samples were available for about 30% of the 86 trial participants.

Study-level results and caveats: Clonality rose at ibrutinib response, remained stable during sustained remission, and dropped back toward baseline at progression. Public clonotypes were rare and either shrank or stayed stable during treatment, and the rise in clonality at ibrutinib response reflected expansion of private clonotypes. At baseline, clonality was higher than in age-matched healthy donors and showed a strong correlation with circulating CD8+ T-cell counts. Sustained-remission and progressing patients did not have matched sampling times, and lymph node repertoires were not examined.

This material consisted of PBMCs, taken at disease progression, from a patient treated with ibrutinib. This sequence uses TRBV5-1 and TRBJ1-1; 9 central nucleotides agree with TRBD1. The receptor was derived from a human donor with chronic lymphocytic leukemia. The CDR3 loop reads CASQDRGRTEAFF. The DNA is TGCGCCAGTCAGGACAGGGGTAGAACTGAAGCTTTCTTT.